This T cell receptor beta chain was sequenced for a study of T cell responses to AZD1222 COVID-19 vaccine. Study-wide context: It was second doses at about 4 or about 12 weeks that were pooled. Whole-study findings and limits: With two AZD1222 doses given, Spike-specific TCR breadth and depth both rose. Repertoires were sampled only after the peak T cell response. Vaccine-associated CD4 TCRs spanned spike, dominant at 160-218 and 743-854.

Clones were sequenced by immunoSEQ multiplex PCR, and TCRdb holds only the in-frame ones, with some missing. The sample consists of around 160,000 clones, about 91% of them appearing once. Concerning this clone: Its antigen is as yet unknown.

The receptor was derived from an adult in good health. Specimen: peripheral blood, collected on day 0 of AZD1222 vaccination.

This CDR3 reads CASSEDSAEAFF. CDR3 in DNA: TGTGCCAGCAGTGAAGACTCAGCTGAAGCTTTCTTT. V usage is TRBV2 and J usage is TRBJ1-1; D remains ambiguous. V gave up 1 base and J gave up 6 bases, with 6 bases separating them. This CDR3 is built from 12 residues. From germline, CDR1 is SNHLY and CDR2 FYNNEI.